A selection of T cell receptor beta chains follows, all from one sample in a study of T-cell reconstitution after alpha-beta-depleted transplantation in children. TCRdb fed the PCR reads into MiXCR, producing one record per CDR3 protein. Among some 340,000 distinct CDR3 sequences listed, approximately 10% were seen once. The specimen was PBMCs from the stem cell graft donor, collected from the stem cell graft. Every receptor here comes from a human donor who donated a stem cell graft to a child with acute lymphoblastic leukemia. The CDR3 runs from the conserved cysteine through the conserved F or W. A D gene is named only where the DNA matches it firmly. A row's size may be missing; if present it is once, few, many or a size class.

J gene: TRBJ2-7
D gene: TRBD1
clone size: many
V gene: TRBV28
CDR3 DNA: TGTGCCAGCCGGGACAGGGGGCTTAACGAGCAGTACTTC
CDR3 protein: CASRDRGLNEQYF

J gene: TRBJ2-3
D gene: .
clone size: few
V gene: TRBV7-2
CDR3 DNA: TGTGCCAGCAGCCCCAGAAGCGGGGATACGCAGTATTTT
CDR3 protein: CASSPRSGDTQYF

J gene: TRBJ1-4
D gene: TRBD1
clone size: many
V gene: TRBV29-1
CDR3 DNA: TGCAGCGTTGCTCGCCAGGGGGATGAAAAACTGTTTTTT
CDR3 protein: CSVARQGDEKLFF

J gene: TRBJ2-2
D gene: TRBD1
clone size: few
V gene: TRBV10-2
CDR3 DNA: TGCGCCACCCGGGGGGACAGGGCTCTCACCGGGGAGCTGTTTTTT
CDR3 protein: CATRGDRALTGELFF

J gene: TRBJ2-5
D gene: .
clone size: .
V gene: TRBV7-2
CDR3 DNA: TGTGCCAGCAGCTTAGGTTGGGGATCAGAGACCCAGTACTTC
CDR3 protein: CASSLGWGSETQYF

J gene: TRBJ2-7
D gene: TRBD2
clone size: few
V gene: TRBV20-1
CDR3 DNA: TGCAGTGTTCCCCCGGGGAAAATAGCGGGGATCTGTGAGCAGTACTTC
CDR3 protein: CSVPPGKIAGICEQYF

J gene: TRBJ1-2
D gene: .
clone size: .
V gene: TRBV18
CDR3 DNA: TGTGCCAGCTCACCACGCGGTTCTGACTATGGCTACACCTTC
CDR3 protein: CASSPRGSDYGYTF

J gene: TRBJ1-5
D gene: TRBD1
clone size: .
V gene: TRBV5-8
CDR3 DNA: TGTGCCAGCAGCTTGGAGGGACAGGAGTCTTTT
CDR3 protein: CASSLEGQESF

J gene: TRBJ2-2
D gene: .
clone size: many
V gene: TRBV5-1
CDR3 DNA: TGCGCCAGCAGCTTGAGGGGCGCCACCGGGGAGCTGTTTTTT
CDR3 protein: CASSLRGATGELFF

J gene: TRBJ1-2
D gene: .
clone size: .
V gene: TRBV27
CDR3 DNA: TGTGCCACCGCACCCCAACAGGGAATTTATGGCTACACCTTC
CDR3 protein: CATAPQQGIYGYTF

J gene: TRBJ2-7
D gene: .
clone size: few
V gene: TRBV5-1
CDR3 DNA: TGCGCCAGCAGCCAACTTGGCGGGGAATACTCCTACGAGCAGTACTTC
CDR3 protein: CASSQLGGEYSYEQYF

J gene: TRBJ2-6
D gene: .
clone size: few
V gene: TRBV7-9
CDR3 DNA: TGTGCCAGCAGCCCCTCACTGGACAGTGCAAACTCTGGGGCCAACGTCCTGACTTTC
CDR3 protein: CASSPSLDSANSGANVLTF

J gene: TRBJ2-7
D gene: .
clone size: many
V gene: TRBV10-2
CDR3 DNA: TGCGCCAGCAGTGAGTTTCTCTATTCAAAGGACGAGCAGTACTTC
CDR3 protein: CASSEFLYSKDEQYF

J gene: TRBJ1-2
D gene: .
clone size: few
V gene: TRBV3-1
CDR3 DNA: TGTGCCAGCAGCCAAGTAAGGGAGGCGGGCTACACCTTC
CDR3 protein: CASSQVREAGYTF

J gene: TRBJ2-3
D gene: TRBD1
clone size: .
V gene: TRBV7-2
CDR3 DNA: TGTGCCAGCAGCCCCCCGGTATGGGACAGGGCGGAAGATACGCAGTATTTT
CDR3 protein: CASSPPVWDRAEDTQYF

J gene: TRBJ1-3
D gene: .
clone size: .
V gene: TRBV4-1
CDR3 DNA: TGCGCCAGTCGTGGGGTGACATCCCATTCTGGAAACACCATATATTTT
CDR3 protein: CASRGVTSHSGNTIYF

J gene: TRBJ2-1
D gene: TRBD1
clone size: few
V gene: TRBV7-3
CDR3 DNA: TGTGCCAGCAGCGGGACAGGGATCGGGTACAATGAGCAGTTCTTC
CDR3 protein: CASSGTGIGYNEQFF

J gene: TRBJ1-5
D gene: TRBD1
clone size: many
V gene: TRBV10-3
CDR3 DNA: TGTGCCATCAGTGAGTCACAGCGACAGGGGGCGAATCAGCCCCAGCATTTT
CDR3 protein: CAISESQRQGANQPQHF

J gene: TRBJ2-7
D gene: .
clone size: .
V gene: TRBV18
CDR3 DNA: TGTGCCAGCTCACGGTCCGGGGTCTACGAGCAGTACTTC
CDR3 protein: CASSRSGVYEQYF

J gene: TRBJ2-7
D gene: TRBD1
clone size: once
V gene: TRBV20-1
CDR3 DNA: TGCAGTGCCCCGACAGGGACCCACGAGCAGTACTTC
CDR3 protein: CSAPTGTHEQYF

J gene: TRBJ2-1
D gene: TRBD1
clone size: .
V gene: TRBV25-1
CDR3 DNA: TGTGCCAGCAGTCTACTGGGACAGGGGGCTAAGAATGAGCAGTTCTTC
CDR3 protein: CASSLLGQGAKNEQFF

J gene: TRBJ2-3
D gene: .
clone size: few
V gene: TRBV6-1
CDR3 DNA: TGTGCCAGCAGTCCCCGGTCGGGCGCCGCAGATACGCAGTATTTT
CDR3 protein: CASSPRSGAADTQYF

J gene: TRBJ2-6
D gene: .
clone size: many
V gene: TRBV2
CDR3 DNA: TGTGCCAGCGGGTCCGGGCAGCCTGGGGCCAACGGCCTGACTTTC
CDR3 protein: CASGSGQPGANGLTF

J gene: TRBJ1-1
D gene: .
clone size: .
V gene: TRBV20-1
CDR3 DNA: TGCAGTGCTACCTCACTTCAGGGAAACACTGAAGCTTTCTTT
CDR3 protein: CSATSLQGNTEAFF

J gene: TRBJ2-3
D gene: TRBD2
clone size: few
V gene: TRBV7-2
CDR3 DNA: TGTGCCAGCAGCTTAGCCGGGACTAGCGGGACAAATACGCAGTATTTT
CDR3 protein: CASSLAGTSGTNTQYF

J gene: TRBJ1-2
D gene: .
clone size: few
V gene: TRBV7-9
CDR3 DNA: TGTGCCAGCGCTGGACCCGGGACAACTCATGGCTACACCTTC
CDR3 protein: CASAGPGTTHGYTF

J gene: TRBJ2-5
D gene: TRBD1
clone size: .
V gene: TRBV5-1
CDR3 DNA: TGCGCCAGCAGCTCCGGGGACAGGGACCAGGAGACCCAGTACTTC
CDR3 protein: CASSSGDRDQETQYF

J gene: TRBJ1-1
D gene: TRBD1
clone size: .
V gene: TRBV15
CDR3 DNA: TGTGCCACCAGCAGGGGCGGGCAGGGGGCGCCGAACACTGAAGCTTTCTTT
CDR3 protein: CATSRGGQGAPNTEAFF

J gene: TRBJ2-1
D gene: TRBD2
clone size: .
V gene: TRBV4-3
CDR3 DNA: TGCGCCAGCAGGGTTAGCGGGAGCTACAATGAGCAGTTCTTC
CDR3 protein: CASRVSGSYNEQFF

J gene: TRBJ1-4
D gene: TRBD1
clone size: .
V gene: TRBV18
CDR3 DNA: TGTGCCAGCTCAATTTCCCGGGACAGGGGTGAAAAACTGTTTTTT
CDR3 protein: CASSISRDRGEKLFF

J gene: TRBJ2-1
D gene: .
clone size: few
V gene: TRBV5-1
CDR3 DNA: TGCGCCAGCAGCAACTCAGCAGACTCCTACAATGAGCAGTTCTTC
CDR3 protein: CASSNSADSYNEQFF

J gene: TRBJ2-3
D gene: TRBD2
clone size: .
V gene: TRBV7-2
CDR3 DNA: TGTGCCAGCAGCTTTAGCGGGAGGATCACAGATACGCAGTATTTT
CDR3 protein: CASSFSGRITDTQYF

J gene: TRBJ2-7
D gene: TRBD1
clone size: few
V gene: TRBV5-1
CDR3 DNA: TGCGCCAGCAGCTTGGATCGGCAGGGGGCCTACGAGCAGTACTTC
CDR3 protein: CASSLDRQGAYEQYF

J gene: TRBJ1-4
D gene: .
clone size: few
V gene: TRBV7-9
CDR3 DNA: TGTGCCAGCGCGAGAGGGGGGACAACGGGCACTAATGAAAAACTGTTTTTT
CDR3 protein: CASARGGTTGTNEKLFF

J gene: TRBJ2-2
D gene: TRBD2
clone size: many
V gene: TRBV29-1
CDR3 DNA: TGCAGCGTTGAATTAGCGGGAGTTTGGGAGCTGTTTTTT
CDR3 protein: CSVELAGVWELFF

J gene: TRBJ2-7
D gene: TRBD2
clone size: .
V gene: TRBV20-1
CDR3 DNA: TGCAGTGCTAGTCTCCTAGCGGGAGGGCCTTACGAGCAGTACTTC
CDR3 protein: CSASLLAGGPYEQYF

J gene: TRBJ2-7
D gene: TRBD1
clone size: many
V gene: TRBV20-1
CDR3 DNA: TGCAGTGCCCGAAGGACAGGCGACTACGAGCAGTACTTC
CDR3 protein: CSARRTGDYEQYF

J gene: TRBJ1-1
D gene: .
clone size: few
V gene: TRBV25-1
CDR3 DNA: TGTGCCAGCAGCCCACCCTTGGCGGGGACTGAAGCTTTCTTT
CDR3 protein: CASSPPLAGTEAFF

J gene: TRBJ2-5
D gene: .
clone size: many
V gene: TRBV11-1
CDR3 DNA: TGTGCCAGCAGCTTAGCGGGCGGAAGCCAAGAGACCCAGTACTTC
CDR3 protein: CASSLAGGSQETQYF

J gene: TRBJ2-3
D gene: TRBD2
clone size: many
V gene: TRBV5-1
CDR3 DNA: TGCGCCAGCAGCTTGGCGGGGGCTAGCGGGAGTAGGACAGATACGCAGTATTTT
CDR3 protein: CASSLAGASGSRTDTQYF

J gene: TRBJ2-1
D gene: .
clone size: few
V gene: TRBV24-1
CDR3 DNA: TGTGCCACCAGTGATTTAAACACAGGGCTTAGGAATGAGCAGTTCTTC
CDR3 protein: CATSDLNTGLRNEQFF

J gene: TRBJ2-2
D gene: TRBD1
clone size: .
V gene: TRBV5-1
CDR3 DNA: TGCGCCAGCAGCATACAGGGGGCGAACACCGGGCAGCTGTTTTTT
CDR3 protein: CASSIQGANTGQLFF

J gene: TRBJ2-3
D gene: .
clone size: .
V gene: TRBV7-2
CDR3 DNA: TGTGCCAGCAGCTTAGACGCGGGGCCCACAGATACGCAGTATTTT
CDR3 protein: CASSLDAGPTDTQYF

J gene: TRBJ2-2
D gene: .
clone size: many
V gene: TRBV7-3
CDR3 DNA: TGTGCCAGCAGCTTACCAGGGACCGGGGAGCTGTTTTTT
CDR3 protein: CASSLPGTGELFF

J gene: TRBJ2-7
D gene: TRBD2
clone size: .
V gene: TRBV5-6
CDR3 DNA: TGTGCCAGCAGCTCCATCATTAGCGGGAGGTCCCACGAGCAGTACTTC
CDR3 protein: CASSSIISGRSHEQYF

J gene: TRBJ2-3
D gene: TRBD2
clone size: few
V gene: TRBV20-1
CDR3 DNA: TGCAGTGCCTCGGATTACAGACTAGCGGGAGAGGCAGATACGCAGTATTTT
CDR3 protein: CSASDYRLAGEADTQYF

J gene: TRBJ1-2
D gene: .
clone size: .
V gene: TRBV27
CDR3 DNA: TGTGCCAGCAGTTTAGGCGGAAATACTGGCTACACCTTC
CDR3 protein: CASSLGGNTGYTF

J gene: TRBJ2-7
D gene: .
clone size: few
V gene: TRBV7-8
CDR3 DNA: TGTGCCAGCAGCGCTACAGGGATCGACGAGCAGTACTTC
CDR3 protein: CASSATGIDEQYF

J gene: TRBJ2-2
D gene: .
clone size: few
V gene: TRBV6-1
CDR3 DNA: TGTGCCAGCAGTGATTCCGGGGAGCTGTTTTTT
CDR3 protein: CASSDSGELFF

J gene: TRBJ2-3
D gene: .
clone size: few
V gene: TRBV20-1
CDR3 DNA: TGCAGTGGGGGGGCGAGGTTGAGCACAGATACGCAGTATTTT
CDR3 protein: CSGGARLSTDTQYF